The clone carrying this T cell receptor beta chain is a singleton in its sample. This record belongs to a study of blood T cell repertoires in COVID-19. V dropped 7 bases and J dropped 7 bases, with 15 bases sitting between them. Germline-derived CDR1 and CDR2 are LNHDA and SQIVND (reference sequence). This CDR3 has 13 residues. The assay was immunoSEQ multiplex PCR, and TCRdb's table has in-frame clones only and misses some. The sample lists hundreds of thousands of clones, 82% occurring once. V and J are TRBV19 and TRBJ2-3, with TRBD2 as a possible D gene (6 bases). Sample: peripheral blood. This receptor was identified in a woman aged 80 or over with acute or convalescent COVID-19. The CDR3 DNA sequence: TGTGCCAGTACGGCGGGGAGTGTGAATACGCAGTATTTT. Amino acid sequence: CASTAGSVNTQYF.